These T cell receptor beta chains were read from a single sample in a study of neurological immune-mediated disorders. TCRdb ran MiXCR on the 5' RACE reads and lists one entry per CDR3 protein. The table has about 18,000 distinct CDR3 sequences, around a tenth seen once. Sequencing was performed on CD8+ T cells from blood. The receptors come from a woman between 50 and 59 years old in good health. Each CDR3 is given with its conserved first and last residue. Each record gives: V gene, J gene, CDR3 length, clone size, D gene, CDR3 protein, CDR3 DNA. The D gene is left open where the match is weak. The size of a clone is reported for some rows only, either as once, few or many, or as a class for expanded clones.

TRBV4-3,TRBJ2-5,16,.,TRBD2,CASSQVGRGGPETQYF,TGCGCCAGCAGCCAAGTAGGACGGGGGGGCCCCGAGACCCAGTACTTC
TRBV7-2,TRBJ2-3,16,many,TRBD2,CASSPRRAGGPDTQYF,TGTGCCAGCAGCCCCCGTCGAGCGGGGGGCCCAGATACGCAGTATTTT
TRBV25-1,TRBJ2-2,13,many,TRBD1,CASRDRYTGELFF,TGTGCCAGCAGGGACAGGTACACCGGGGAGCTGTTTTTT
TRBV20-1,TRBJ2-1,17,.,TRBD2,CSAATPALAGGLNEQFF,TGCAGTGCTGCCACCCCCGCGCTAGCGGGAGGTTTGAATGAGCAGTTCTTC
TRBV20-1,TRBJ2-7,10,many,.,CSATPYEQYF,TGCAGTGCTACCCCTTACGAGCAGTACTTC
TRBV27,TRBJ1-5,14,many,TRBD1,CASSFTGGGQPQHF,TGTGCCAGCAGTTTTACAGGGGGAGGTCAGCCCCAGCATTTT
TRBV9,TRBJ1-1,15,medium-sized,.,CASSTGQLTNTEAFF,TGTGCCAGCAGCACTGGACAGCTAACGAACACTGAAGCTTTCTTT
TRBV7-6,TRBJ2-7,15,many,.,CASSPRARAKHEQYF,TGTGCCAGCAGCCCCAGGGCCAGGGCTAAACACGAGCAGTACTTC
TRBV5-1,TRBJ1-4,15,many,.,CASSLLGETNEKLFF,TGCGCCAGCAGCTTGTTAGGGGAGACTAATGAAAAACTGTTTTTT
TRBV20-1,TRBJ2-1,13,many,TRBD2,CSAPGLVNNEQFF,TGCAGTGCCCCGGGACTAGTGAACAATGAGCAGTTCTTC
TRBV19,TRBJ1-5,12,many,.,CASSTGLLPQHF,TGTGCCAGTAGTACGGGCCTGTTACCCCAGCATTTT
TRBV6-2/TRBV6-3,TRBJ1-5,12,many,.,CASSYSGGTQHF,TGTGCCAGCAGTTACTCGGGGGGGACCCAGCATTTT
TRBV28,TRBJ2-1,14,many,TRBD2,CASSWTSGGNEQFF,TGTGCCAGCAGTTGGACTAGCGGGGGCAATGAGCAGTTCTTC
TRBV7-6,TRBJ2-3,18,many,TRBD1,CASSLGARTGRSTDTQYF,TGTGCCAGCAGCTTAGGGGCTCGGACAGGGCGGAGCACAGATACGCAGTATTTT
TRBV5-1,TRBJ2-3,13,many,.,CASSLYGPDTQYF,TGCGCCAGCAGCTTGTATGGGCCAGATACGCAGTATTTT
TRBV4-1,TRBJ2-5,15,many,TRBD1,CASSPRDRGLETQYF,TGCGCCAGCAGCCCCCGGGACAGGGGTTTAGAGACCCAGTACTTC
TRBV12-5,TRBJ1-5,13,many,.,CASGLGSYQPQHF,TGTGCTAGTGGTTTGGGCAGTTATCAGCCCCAGCATTTT
TRBV7-2,TRBJ2-2,18,many,TRBD2,CASSIRTSGSLYTGELFF,TGTGCCAGCAGCATCAGGACTAGCGGGAGTTTATACACCGGGGAGCTGTTTTTT
TRBV9,TRBJ2-7,13,many,.,CASSVGPTYEQYF,TGTGCCAGCAGCGTCGGGCCGACCTACGAGCAGTACTTC
TRBV27,TRBJ1-6,14,many,TRBD1,CASKRQGYNSPLHF,TGTGCCAGCAAGAGACAGGGGTATAATTCACCCCTCCACTTT
TRBV5-1,TRBJ2-1,13,many,.,CASSEGGYNEQFF,TGCGCCAGCAGCGAGGGTGGCTACAATGAGCAGTTCTTC
TRBV14,TRBJ2-7,16,many,TRBD2,CASSRPLAGAGYEQYF,TGTGCCAGCAGCCGCCCGCTAGCGGGAGCGGGATACGAGCAGTACTTC
TRBV7-6,TRBJ1-1,14,many,.,CASSTGPGGPEAFF,TGTGCCAGCAGCACGGGACCGGGTGGCCCTGAAGCTTTCTTT
TRBV7-8,TRBJ2-7,14,many,.,CASSLVSGALEQYF,TGTGCCAGCAGCTTAGTGTCAGGGGCCCTCGAGCAGTACTTC
TRBV7-6,TRBJ2-7,14,many,TRBD2,CASSAAGDYDEQYF,TGTGCCAGCAGCGCGGCGGGAGATTACGACGAGCAGTACTTC
TRBV29-1,TRBJ2-1,15,many,TRBD1,CSVDRDRVSYNEQFF,TGCAGCGTAGACCGGGACAGGGTCTCCTACAATGAGCAGTTCTTC
TRBV12-3/TRBV12-4,TRBJ1-2,11,few,.,CASRGDRGYTF,TGTGCCAGCAGGGGGGACCGTGGCTACACCTTC
TRBV5-5,TRBJ2-3,16,many,TRBD1,CASSGKGQGSTDTQYF,TGTGCCAGCAGCGGCAAGGGACAGGGAAGCACAGATACGCAGTATTTT
TRBV2,TRBJ2-1,14,many,.,CASSGAGSDNEQFF,TGTGCCAGCAGTGGGGCGGGTTCGGATAATGAGCAGTTCTTC
TRBV5-5,TRBJ2-7,16,many,TRBD1,CASSWDSQRMNYEQYF,TGTGCCAGCAGCTGGGACAGCCAGAGGATGAACTACGAGCAGTACTTC
TRBV10-3,TRBJ2-6,14,many,.,CATGDGSGANVLTF,TGTGCCACGGGAGACGGGTCTGGGGCCAACGTCCTGACTTTC
TRBV7-9,TRBJ1-2,12,many,.,CASSLDDRGYTF,TGTGCCAGCAGCTTAGATGACAGAGGCTACACCTTC
TRBV14,TRBJ2-7,15,many,TRBD2,CASSQVVAGSYEQYF,TGTGCCAGCAGCCAAGTGGTAGCGGGGTCCTACGAGCAGTACTTC
TRBV5-1,TRBJ2-1,16,many,.,CASSLGGLLSYNEQFF,TGCGCCAGCAGCTTGGGAGGTCTCCTCTCCTACAATGAGCAGTTCTTC
TRBV10-2,TRBJ1-4,14,many,TRBD1,CASTDRASGEKLFF,TGCGCCAGCACCGACAGGGCGAGTGGTGAAAAACTGTTTTTT
TRBV7-8,TRBJ2-7,12,many,.,CASSYAWDEQYF,TGTGCCAGCAGCTACGCCTGGGACGAGCAGTACTTC
TRBV21-1,TRBJ1-1,19,many,.,CASSNGAEGVRGPKPEAFF,TGTGCCAGCAGCAACGGGGCCGAGGGGGTAAGGGGGCCCAAACCAGAAGCTTTCTTT
TRBV5-1,TRBJ2-7,11,many,.,CASRSAYEQYF,TGCGCCAGCAGATCAGCTTACGAGCAGTACTTC
TRBV7-9,TRBJ1-2,14,many,.,CASSFPAQADGYTF,TGTGCCAGCAGCTTCCCCGCCCAAGCGGATGGCTACACCTTC
TRBV7-8,TRBJ2-7,15,many,.,CASSLTLPGSYEQYF,TGTGCCAGCAGCTTAACCCTCCCGGGCTCCTACGAGCAGTACTTC